This T cell receptor (beta chain) appears in the sequencing data of a study of spatial heterogeneity in lung cancer. Study at large: A total of approximately 69 untreated early-stage non-small cell lung cancer patients served as donors. Detection consistently yielded more beta chains than alpha chains. More than eight raw reads, on average, carried each unique TCR and UMI combination. Regarding the study as a whole: Ubiquitous expanded tumor TCRs were seen in blood more at resection than at follow-up.

At least ten counts were recorded for this clonotype. Its target is unknown. The trim removed 6 bases at V and 0 bases at J, leaving 11 bases unmatched. The V gene's germline CDR1 is MNHEY and CDR2 SVGAGI. This CDR3 comprises 16 residues. Time point of the sample: blood at routine non-recurrence follow-up after resection. MiXCR, applied by TCRdb to the 5' RACE reads, yields one record per CDR3 protein. In the table there are about 36,000 distinct CDR3 sequences, approximately 8% of which are singletons. The sample in question was PBMCs, obtained at follow-up. This chain uses TRBV6-5 with TRBJ2-7, with 7 bases matching TRBD1. This receptor was identified in a male donor with early-stage non-small cell lung cancer. For the CDR3, the DNA is TGTGCCAGCAGCCCTACTACGACAGGGAGCTCCTACGAGCAGTACTTC. It specifies CASSPTTTGSSYEQYF.